This passage covers 18 T cell receptor beta chains from one sample sequenced in a study of shared clonotypes between healthy human individuals (dated by TCRdb to 2020 to 2021). CD8 naive samples were CD45RO-negative cells positively selected for CCR7, giving a CD45RA+CCR7+ population that excluded TemRA cells. The library was obtained by the immunoSEQ multiplex PCR assay. The table comes from immuneACCESS by way of TCRdb, which keeps in-frame sequences with V and J called. Part of the clones is missing from these tables; in studies checked, under half for an unresolved V gene and the rest for unknown reasons. In this sample the table shows around 1.9 million clones, approximately 94% of which occur a single time. The ten biggest clones cover about 1.8% of the sample. Sequencing was done on a sample of naive CD8+ T cells from PBMCs. In the paper's terms, the cell subset or site label means: CD45RA+CCR7+. These receptors were taken from a young man in good health. Some clones in this sample may be carry-over from other donors' samples.

The chain is built from TRBV11-2 and TRBJ2-5; D gene uncertain. The V and J ends lost 1 base and 3 bases respectively, with 9 bases between them. Germline loops: CDR1 SGHAT, CDR2 FQNNGV. The CDR3 length is 14 residues. The DNA of the CDR3 is TGTGCCAGCAGCTTAGCTGGCTCGAAAGAGACCCAGTACTTC. This codes for CASSLAGSKETQYF.

With regard to this clone: One base away lies a much larger clone, so this may be a sequencing read error. Other DNA variants within this sample encode the same CDR3. This chain joins TRBV27 and TRBJ2-7; D gene uncertain. Germline V gene lookup returns CDR1 MNHEY and CDR2 SMNVEV (reference sequence). The length of the CDR3 is 11 residues. Trimming removed 6 bases from V and 0 bases from J, with 3 bases in between. The CDR3 region is CASSHSYEQYF. The CDR3 DNA follows: TGTGCCAGCAGCCACTCCTACGAGCAGTACTTC.

Here the CDR3 reads CASSAGTEANYGYTF. CDR3 sequence (DNA): TGTGCCAGCAGCGCCGGGACAGAAGCTAACTATGGCTACACCTTC. This rearrangement joins TRBV9 to TRBJ1-2; 7 bases agree with TRBD1. CDR3 length: 15 residues. CDR1 and CDR2 from the germline V gene are SGDLS and YYNGEE. V was pared by 3 bases and J by 0 bases, with 5 bases of the junction left unmatched.

The CDR3 DNA reads as TGCGCCAGCAGCCAGAAGACAGGGGAATTGGGCGAGACCCAGTACTTC. Its translation: CASSQKTGELGETQYF. The chain is built from TRBV4-1 and TRBJ2-5, with 8 nucleotides matching TRBD1. The CDR3 consists of 16 residues. V gave up 3 bases and J gave up 5 bases; unmatched junction bases: 11. Germline-derived CDR1 and CDR2 are MGHRA and YSYEKL.

The gene calls are TRBV28 and TRBJ2-2; possible D gene TRBD1, 6 bases. Trimming shortened V by 5 bases and J by 5 bases, and 15 bases separated the two germline ends. From germline, CDR1 is MDHEN and CDR2 SYDVKM. The CDR3 runs to 15 residues. The CDR3 coding sequence is TGTGCCAGCAGTGGATCAAAACAGGGTACCGGGGAGCTGTTTTTT. Protein: CASSGSKQGTGELFF.

V usage is TRBV28 and J usage is TRBJ1-1, with 9 bases identical to TRBD1. The CDR3 spans 14 residues. The V gene end was trimmed by 4 bases and the J gene end by 7 bases; junction bases not matched to a gene: 7. Per germline, CDR1 MDHEN and CDR2 SYDVKM. This CDR3 reads CASSSNRGQGEAFF. In nucleotides, the CDR3 is TGTGCCAGCAGTTCCAACAGGGGGCAGGGTGAAGCTTTCTTT.

The rearrangement joins TRBV7-6 to TRBJ2-3; TRBD2 agrees at 8 bases. This CDR3 is built from 16 residues. V shed 6 bases and J 5 bases; nucleotides not matched to a gene: 13. From germline, CDR1 is SGHVS and CDR2 FNYEAQ. The CDR3 region has the DNA TGTGCCAGCAGGAAGGTTCGGGGTGCGGGGGGAGATACGCAGTATTTT. It is translated as CASRKVRGAGGDTQYF.

The CDR3 loop is CATSRGLQGTGNTIYF. CDR3 DNA sequence: TGTGCCACCAGCAGAGGTCTACAGGGTACGGGAAACACCATATATTTT. This chain links TRBV15 with TRBJ1-3; possible D gene TRBD1, 6 bases. In germline, CDR1 is LNHNV, CDR2 YYDKDF (reference sequence). This CDR3 spans 16 amino acids. V lost 1 base and J lost 4, with 14 bases in between.

This clone has just one count. Other DNA sequences in the same sample also yield this CDR3. This chain uses TRBV5-4 with TRBJ1-2, with 7 bases aligning to TRBD1. Trimming cost V 4 bases and J 4 bases; bases outside gene matches: 4. Looked up from germline, CDR1 is SGHNT and CDR2 is YYREEE (reference sequence). There are 13 residues in the CDR3. The CDR3 reads CASSPGTVYGYTF. CDR3 coding DNA: TGTGCCAGCAGCCCTGGGACAGTCTATGGCTACACCTTC.

Concerning this clone: Other DNA sequences in this specimen translate into the identical CDR3. This sequence joins TRBV28 and TRBJ1-5; unclear D gene. Per germline, CDR1 MDHEN and CDR2 SYDVKM. This CDR3 comprises 14 residues. V was pared by 4 bases and J by 2 bases, with 9 bases between. This CDR3 reads CASSSPGRNQPQHF. The CDR3 bases are TGTGCCAGCAGTTCGCCAGGACGCAATCAGCCCCAGCATTTT.

The rearrangement uses TRBV2 and TRBJ2-3, with 9 bases fitting TRBD1. The CDR3 length is 18 residues. The V gene end was trimmed by 6 bases and the J gene end by 0 bases; junction bases not matched to a gene: 13. Germline loops: CDR1 SNHLY, CDR2 FYNNEI. The CDR3 spells CASSAQGAIPSSTDTQYF. CDR3 DNA sequence: TGTGCCAGCAGCGCACAGGGGGCAATACCCTCGAGCACAGATACGCAGTATTTT.

J is TRBJ1-4 and V is TRBV2; perhaps TRBD1 as D (5 bases). CDR1 is SNHLY and CDR2 is FYNNEI in the germline V gene. V was trimmed by 5 bases and J by 6 bases, leaving 7 bases between them. The CDR3 is made up of 12 amino acids. This CDR3 reads CASSRGYEKLFF. The CDR3, as DNA: TGTGCCAGCAGTCGGGGGTATGAAAAACTGTTTTTT.

This clone was seen just once. The rearrangement joins TRBV27 to TRBJ1-1; D is perhaps TRBD1 (5 bases). V lost 7 bases to trimming and J lost 1 base, with 13 bases between them. Germline values: CDR1 MNHEY, CDR2 SMNVEV (reference sequence). CDR3 length: 14 residues. The CDR3 DNA reads as TGTGCCAGCACCAAAGGGACCGGGAACACTGAAGCTTTCTTT. Translating it yields CASTKGTGNTEAFF.

J is TRBJ1-1 and V is TRBV9, with D uncertain. Germline assignment: CDR1 SGDLS and CDR2 YYNGEE. With 3 bases removed from V and 6 bases from J, the gap between germline ends came to 12 bases. This CDR3 has 13 residues. The CDR3 loop reads CASSAYINAEAFF. CDR3 nucleotide sequence: TGTGCCAGCAGCGCCTATATTAACGCTGAAGCTTTCTTT.

The V gene is TRBV11-2, the J gene TRBJ2-7; TRBD1 might be the D (6 bases). The CDR3 covers 13 residues. Trimming cost V 6 bases and J 4 bases, with 13 bases left between them. CDR1 is SGHAT, CDR2 FQNNGV, per germline. The CDR3 coding sequence is TGTGCCAGCAGAAGCCGGGACACATACGAGCAGTACTTC. It encodes CASRSRDTYEQYF.

The chain employs TRBV7-9 and TRBJ2-1, with 11 bases lining up with TRBD2. This CDR3 region has 15 residues. The V segment lost 8 bases and the J segment 15 bases; nucleotides outside the gene matches: 18. Germline CDR1 is SEHNR and CDR2 is FQNEAQ (reference sequence). CDR3 region: CASPLGGQTSGGLFF. The CDR3 nucleotides read TGTGCCAGCCCACTGGGGGGACAAACTAGCGGGGGTCTGTTCTTC.

As concerns this clone: The identical CDR3 is also encoded by other nucleotide sequences in the sample. The J gene is TRBJ2-5, the V gene TRBV27, with 14 bases aligning to TRBD2. The J segment lost 5 bases and the V segment lost 2 bases, leaving 4 bases of the junction unmatched. From germline, CDR1 is MNHEY and CDR2 SMNVEV (reference sequence). The CDR3 is 16 amino acids. The CDR3 DNA sequence: TGTGCCAGCAGTTTAGTGGGGACTAGCGGGAGTGAGACCCAGTACTTC. Protein product: CASSLVGTSGSETQYF.

This rearrangement joins TRBV4-1 to TRBJ1-6; no reliable D call. From germline, CDR1 is MGHRA and CDR2 YSYEKL. The germline V and J ends were trimmed by 0 bases and 10 bases, with 7 bases remaining between them. This CDR3 contains 13 residues. In DNA form, the CDR3 reads TGCGCCAGCAGCCAAGAACACCGCTCACCCCTCCACTTT. The encoded protein is CASSQEHRSPLHF.